This TCR beta chain was recovered during a study of cytomegalovirus exposure and HLA in healthy donors. Broader study findings: In a later analysis, across HLA loci, associated TCR counts were highest for DRB1, lowest for HLA-C.

About this clone itself: The antigen is not known.

This PCR relied on a set of 60 Vbeta primers and 13 Jbeta primers. Libraries were prepared by immunoSEQ multiplex PCR; TCRdb keeps only in-frame clonotypes and omits some of them. The table has approximately 200,000 clones, roughly 85% seen once. The CDR3 spans 16 residues. Trimming left V 7 bases short and J 2 bases short, with 18 bases between. Germline V gives CDR1 MNHEY, CDR2 SMNVEV (reference sequence). The source of this sequence is a woman in her fifties or sixties in good health and CMV-seronegative. The chain joins TRBV27 to TRBJ2-1; a weak D match, TRBD2 (6 bases). Specimen: PBMCs. The CDR3 nucleotides read TGTGCCAGCACCTCATGGGGGGATTCGGCCTACAATGAGCAGTTCTTC. Protein: CASTSWGDSAYNEQFF.